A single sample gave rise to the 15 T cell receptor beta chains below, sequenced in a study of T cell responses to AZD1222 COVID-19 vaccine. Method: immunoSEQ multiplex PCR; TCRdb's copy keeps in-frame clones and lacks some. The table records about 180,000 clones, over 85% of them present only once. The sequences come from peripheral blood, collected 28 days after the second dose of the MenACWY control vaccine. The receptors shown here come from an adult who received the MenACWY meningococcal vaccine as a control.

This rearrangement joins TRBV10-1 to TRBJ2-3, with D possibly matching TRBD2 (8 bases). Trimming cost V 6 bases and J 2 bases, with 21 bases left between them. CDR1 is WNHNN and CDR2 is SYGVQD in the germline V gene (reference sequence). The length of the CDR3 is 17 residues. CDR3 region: CASRPGLGGLFTDTQYF. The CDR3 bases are TGCGCCAGCAGGCCGGGACTAGGGGGCTTATTCACAGATACGCAGTATTTT.

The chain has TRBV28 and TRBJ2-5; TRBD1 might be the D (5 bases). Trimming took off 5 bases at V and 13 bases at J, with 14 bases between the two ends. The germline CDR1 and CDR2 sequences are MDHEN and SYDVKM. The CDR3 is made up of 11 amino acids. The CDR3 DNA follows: TGTGCCAGCAGTAATTGGGGCTCGGCGTACTTC. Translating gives CASSNWGSAYF.

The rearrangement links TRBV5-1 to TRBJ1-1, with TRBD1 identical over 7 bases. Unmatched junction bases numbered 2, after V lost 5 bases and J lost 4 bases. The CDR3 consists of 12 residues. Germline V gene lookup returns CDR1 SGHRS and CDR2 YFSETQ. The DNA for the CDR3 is TGCGCCAGCAGGGGGACAGTCACTGAAGCTTTCTTT. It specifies CASRGTVTEAFF. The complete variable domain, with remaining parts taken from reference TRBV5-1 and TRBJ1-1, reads KAGVTQTPRYLIKTRGQQVTLSCSPISGHRSVSWYQQTPGQGLQFLFEYFSETQRNKGNFPGRFSGRQFSNSRSEMNVSTLELGDSALYLCASRGTVTEAFFGQGTRLTVV.

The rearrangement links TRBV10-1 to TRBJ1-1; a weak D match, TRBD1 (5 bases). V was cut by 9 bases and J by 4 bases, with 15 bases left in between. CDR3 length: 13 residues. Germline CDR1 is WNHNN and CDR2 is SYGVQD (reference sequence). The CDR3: CASNVGRGTEAFF. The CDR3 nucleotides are TGCGCCAGTAATGTCGGAAGGGGCACTGAAGCTTTCTTT.

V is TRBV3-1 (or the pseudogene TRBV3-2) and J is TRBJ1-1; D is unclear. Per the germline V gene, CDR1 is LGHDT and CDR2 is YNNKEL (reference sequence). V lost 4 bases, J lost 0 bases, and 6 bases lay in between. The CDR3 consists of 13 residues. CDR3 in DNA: TGTGCCAGCAGCCCGACGGTGAACACTGAAGCTTTCTTT. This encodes CASSPTVNTEAFF.

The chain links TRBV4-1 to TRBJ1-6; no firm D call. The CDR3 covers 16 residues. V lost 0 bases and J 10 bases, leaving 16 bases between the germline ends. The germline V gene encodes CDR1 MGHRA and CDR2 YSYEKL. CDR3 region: CASSQEEALFGSPLHF. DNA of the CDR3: TGCGCCAGCAGCCAAGAAGAGGCCCTCTTCGGGTCACCCCTCCACTTT.

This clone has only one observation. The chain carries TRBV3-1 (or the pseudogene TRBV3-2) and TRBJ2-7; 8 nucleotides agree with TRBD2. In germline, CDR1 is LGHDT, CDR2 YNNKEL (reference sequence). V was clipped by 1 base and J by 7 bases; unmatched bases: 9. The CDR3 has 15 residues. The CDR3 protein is CASSQGSRGGQEQYF. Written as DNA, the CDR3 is TGTGCCAGCAGCCAAGGATCCCGGGGGGGCCAGGAGCAGTACTTC.

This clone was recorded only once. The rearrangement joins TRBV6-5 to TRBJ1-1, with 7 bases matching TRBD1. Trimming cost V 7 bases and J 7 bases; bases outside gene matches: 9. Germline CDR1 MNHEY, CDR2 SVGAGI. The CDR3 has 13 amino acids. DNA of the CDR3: TGTGCCAGCACGGGACAGCCGAAGGATGAAGCTTTCTTT. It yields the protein CASTGQPKDEAFF.

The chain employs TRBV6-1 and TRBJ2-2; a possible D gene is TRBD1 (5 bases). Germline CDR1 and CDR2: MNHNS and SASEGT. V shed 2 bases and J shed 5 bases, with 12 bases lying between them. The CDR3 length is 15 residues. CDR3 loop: CASSEWGPTTGELFF. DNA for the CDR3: TGTGCCAGCAGTGAATGGGGCCCGACGACCGGGGAGCTGTTTTTT.

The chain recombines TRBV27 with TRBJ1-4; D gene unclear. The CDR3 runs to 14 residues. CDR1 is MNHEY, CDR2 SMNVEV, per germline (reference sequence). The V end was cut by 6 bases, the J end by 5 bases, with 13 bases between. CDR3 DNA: TGTGCCAGCAGCTTAGGGATAACAAATGAAAAACTGTTTTTT. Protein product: CASSLGITNEKLFF.

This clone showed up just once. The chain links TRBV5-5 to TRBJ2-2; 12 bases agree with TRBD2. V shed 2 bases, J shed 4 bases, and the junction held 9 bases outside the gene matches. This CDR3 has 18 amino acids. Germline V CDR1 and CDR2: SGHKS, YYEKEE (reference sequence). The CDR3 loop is CASSLELAGGSSTGELFF. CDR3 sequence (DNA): TGTGCCAGCAGCTTAGAGCTAGCGGGGGGGTCGAGCACCGGGGAGCTGTTTTTT. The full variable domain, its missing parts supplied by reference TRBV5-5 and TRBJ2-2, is DAGVTQSPTHLIKTRGQQVTLRCSPISGHKSVSWYQQVLGQGPQFIFQYYEKEERGRGNFPDRFSARQFPNYSSELNVNALLLGDSALYLCASSLELAGGSSTGELFFGEGSRLTVL.

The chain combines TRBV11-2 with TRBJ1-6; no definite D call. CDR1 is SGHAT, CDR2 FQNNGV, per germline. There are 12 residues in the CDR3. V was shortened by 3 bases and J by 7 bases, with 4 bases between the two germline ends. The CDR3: CASSFGNSPLHF. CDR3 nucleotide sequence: TGTGCCAGCAGCTTCGGAAATTCACCCCTCCACTTT.

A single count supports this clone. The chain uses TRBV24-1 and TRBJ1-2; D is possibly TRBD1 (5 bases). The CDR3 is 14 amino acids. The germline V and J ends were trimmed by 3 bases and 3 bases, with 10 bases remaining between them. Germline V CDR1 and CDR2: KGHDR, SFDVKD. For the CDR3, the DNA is TGTGCCACCAGTGATCCGGGACGGGACTATGGCTACACCTTC. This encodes CATSDPGRDYGYTF.

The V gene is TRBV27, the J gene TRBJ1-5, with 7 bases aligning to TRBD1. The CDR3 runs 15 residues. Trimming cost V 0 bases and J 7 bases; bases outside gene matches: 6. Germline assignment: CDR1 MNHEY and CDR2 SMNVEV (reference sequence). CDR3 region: CASSLSRQGMQPQHF. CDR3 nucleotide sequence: TGTGCCAGCAGTTTATCGAGACAGGGTATGCAGCCCCAGCATTTT.

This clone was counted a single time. DNA for the CDR3: TGTGCCAGCTCACCGGGACAGGGAAACACCATATATTTT. It encodes CASSPGQGNTIYF. V gene TRBV18 combines with J gene TRBJ1-3; 7 bases are shared with TRBD1. This CDR3 has 13 amino acids. Germline CDR1 KGHSH, CDR2 LQKENI. V was pared by 3 bases and J by 4 bases, with 0 bases of the junction left unmatched.